Sequencing of this T cell receptor beta chain was carried out in a study of blood T cell repertoires in COVID-19. Study-level information: The origin of the acute and convalescent COVID-19 samples was the United States, Italy and Spain. T cells, B-cell-depleted T cells, or PBMCs supplied cDNA or gDNA.

As processed by the authors: Estimates of nucleated cell counts were drawn from the amplification of reference gene primers. TCRdb's table, derived via immunoSEQ multiplex PCR, lists solely in-frame clones and lacks some. The V and J calls and clone size are taken from that table; D and trimming were inferred from the DNA. This sample carries around 260,000 clones, 80% to 90% of them seen once, and the ten largest clones take around 0.84%. A remark on this clone: The sample holds other DNA sequences that translate to the same CDR3.

J lost 4 bases, V lost 3 bases, and 2 bases had no gene match. CDR3 length: 15 amino acids. Germline V gene lookup returns CDR1 SGHTA and CDR2 FQGNSA. The receptor was isolated from a man aged 25 to 45 with acute or convalescent COVID-19. V gene TRBV7-2 combines with J gene TRBJ2-1; 11 nucleotides match TRBD2. Sequencing was performed on peripheral blood. This CDR3 reads CASSFTSGGYNEQFF. The CDR3 DNA is TGTGCCAGCAGCTTCACTAGCGGGGGTTACAATGAGCAGTTCTTC.